Following are 7 T cell receptor beta chains from one sample sequenced in a study of shared clonotypes between healthy human individuals. Clones were sequenced by immunoSEQ multiplex PCR, and TCRdb holds only the in-frame ones, with some missing. The sample holds a few hundred thousand clones, approximately 97% seen once. The sample taken for sequencing was naive CD4+ T cells sorted from blood. The subset was: CD45RA+ positively selected. The receptors were sampled from a woman in her 30s in good health.

The gene calls are TRBV30 and TRBJ2-2, with D possibly matching TRBD1 (5 bases). Germline loops: CDR1 GTSNPN, CDR2 SVGIG (reference sequence). V was shortened by 5 bases and J by 2 bases, with 9 bases between the two germline ends. The CDR3 has 13 amino acids. The CDR3 DNA reads TGTGCCTGGGGGGCTCTAAACACCGGGGAGCTGTTTTTT. It is translated as CAWGALNTGELFF.

This chain uses TRBV5-5 with TRBJ1-5; D is uncertain. CDR3 length: 15 residues. Per the germline V gene, CDR1 is SGHKS and CDR2 is YYEKEE (reference sequence). Trimming pared 2 bases from V and 1 base from J, leaving 10 bases between. The CDR3 sequence: CASSFGIPSNQPQHF. The CDR3 DNA reads as TGTGCCAGCAGCTTCGGAATACCGAGCAATCAGCCCCAGCATTTT.

The rearrangement joins TRBV9 to TRBJ2-5, with a possible D match to TRBD2 (5 bases). In germline, CDR1 is SGDLS, CDR2 YYNGEE. V dropped 4 bases and J dropped 5 bases, with 21 bases sitting between them. The CDR3 extends over 16 amino acids. CDR3 coding DNA: TGTGCCAGCAGCCCCCATCTACCGAGGTCGGGGGAGACCCAGTACTTC. Translation: CASSPHLPRSGETQYF.

This sequence joins TRBV7-2 and TRBJ2-1; 11 bases fit TRBD2. This CDR3 is 15 amino acids long. The V gene's germline CDR1 is SGHTA and CDR2 FQGNSA. V lost 6 bases to trimming and J lost 2 bases; unmatched junction nucleotides: 3. As DNA, the CDR3 is TGTGCCAGCAGTCCGACTAGCGGGACCTACAATGAGCAGTTCTTC. Translated, it gives CASSPTSGTYNEQFF.

This chain links TRBV13 with TRBJ1-5; the D gene is possibly TRBD1 (5 bases). From germline, CDR1 is PRHDT and CDR2 FYEKMQ (reference sequence). The CDR3 loop spans 13 amino acids. The V gene lost 2 bases and the J gene lost 6 bases, with 8 bases spanning the gap. The CDR3 here is CASSLSQGQPQHF. In DNA, the CDR3 is TGTGCCAGCAGCTTATCCCAGGGTCAGCCCCAGCATTTT.

The chain uses TRBV30 and TRBJ2-3, with 8 bases aligning to TRBD2. The V segment lost 0 bases and the J segment 0 bases; nucleotides outside the gene matches: 5. In germline, CDR1 is GTSNPN, CDR2 SVGIG (reference sequence). This CDR3 has 16 residues. The chain's CDR3 is CAWSVGSSGSTDTQYF. DNA for the CDR3: TGTGCCTGGAGTGTAGGGTCTAGCGGGAGCACAGATACGCAGTATTTT. The whole variable domain, remainder taken from reference TRBV30 and TRBJ2-3, is SQTIHQWPATLVQPVGSPLSLECTVEGTSNPNLYWYRQAAGRGLQLLFYSVGIGQISSEVPQNLSASRPQDRQFILSSKKLLLSDSGFYLCAWSVGSSGSTDTQYFGPGTRLTVL.

V usage is TRBV15 and J usage is TRBJ2-5, with 7 positions matching TRBD1. The assigned J gene may be wrong: the sequence end matches TRBJ2-7 better. This CDR3 spans 16 amino acids. From germline, CDR1 is LNHNV and CDR2 YYDKDF (reference sequence). CDR3 nucleotides: TGTGCCACCAGCACAGTAACCGGGACAGCCTCCAGCGAGCAGTACTTC. Amino acid sequence: CATSTVTGTASSEQYF.